Following are 7 T cell receptor beta chains from one sample sequenced in a study of blood T cell repertoires in COVID-19. Profiling relied on immunoSEQ multiplex PCR, and the TCRdb table lists in-frame clones only, not all of them. This sample has just under 85,000 clones, with approximately 86% found just once. The sample comprised peripheral blood. These receptors were obtained from a man at least 80 years old with active or convalescent COVID-19.

The V call is TRBV5-1, the J call TRBJ2-3; 9 nucleotides agree with TRBD2. Germline V gene sequence: CDR1 SGHRS, CDR2 YFSETQ. The CDR3 is 16 amino acids. V dropped 0 bases and J dropped 1; count of bases not matched to a gene: 3. The CDR3 sequence: CASSLVVAGGTDTQYF. The CDR3 DNA sequence: TGCGCCAGCAGCTTGGTAGTAGCGGGGGGCACAGATACGCAGTATTTT.

This chain links TRBV5-1 with TRBJ1-3; D not resolved. The length of the CDR3 is 15 residues. CDR1 and CDR2 from the germline V gene are SGHRS and YFSETQ. Between the trimmed V and J ends, which lost 0 bases and 3 bases, there was a span of 10 bases. CDR3 sequence reads: CASSLGPGGGNTIYF. The CDR3 DNA follows: TGCGCCAGCAGCTTGGGACCGGGTGGTGGAAACACCATATATTTT.

This clone has only a few counts. This chain joins TRBV7-2 and TRBJ1-6; D not resolved. This CDR3 is built from 15 residues. Trimming took 5 bases from V and 4 from J, leaving 12 bases between them. CDR1 and CDR2 (germline): SGHTA, FQGNSA. The CDR3 DNA follows: TGTGCCAGCAGCGGAAGGGCGGGGTATAATTCACCCCTCCACTTT. Encoded protein: CASSGRAGYNSPLHF.

The chain employs TRBV7-9 and TRBJ2-3; no definite D call. CDR1 SEHNR and CDR2 FQNEAQ come from the germline V gene (reference sequence). CDR3 length equals 15 residues. Trimming removed 1 base from V and 5 bases from J, with 13 bases in between. The CDR3 spells CASSLVSGLIDTQYF. The CDR3 DNA is TGTGCCAGCAGCTTAGTTTCAGGTTTAATAGATACGCAGTATTTT.

This clone was recorded a few times. The J gene is TRBJ2-1, the V gene TRBV19, with D tentatively TRBD2 (7 bases). CDR1 LNHDA and CDR2 SQIVND come from the germline V gene (reference sequence). Trimming stripped 2 bases from V and 9 bases from J, with 17 bases between. The CDR3 runs 15 residues. The CDR3 sequence: CASSISGGRFGEQFF. The CDR3 coding sequence is TGTGCCAGTAGTATATCCGGGGGGCGTTTCGGTGAGCAGTTCTTC.

The genes are TRBV28 and TRBJ1-2; D unresolved. The CDR3 totals 12 residues. V lost 10 bases and J lost 9, with 18 bases in between. CDR1 and CDR2 (germline): MDHEN, SYDVKM. The CDR3 region has the DNA TGTGCCACTTCTCCACCTAAATTTTGCTACACCTTC. It translates to CATSPPKFCYTF.

The genes are TRBV10-3 and TRBJ1-3; no definite D call. The V gene's germline CDR1 is ENHRY and CDR2 SYGVKD. V was clipped by 2 bases and J by 3 bases, with 8 bases between them. CDR3 length equals 14 residues. CDR3 coding DNA: TGTGCCATCAGTGAGGAGATTTATGGAAACACCATATATTTT. This codes for CAISEEIYGNTIYF.